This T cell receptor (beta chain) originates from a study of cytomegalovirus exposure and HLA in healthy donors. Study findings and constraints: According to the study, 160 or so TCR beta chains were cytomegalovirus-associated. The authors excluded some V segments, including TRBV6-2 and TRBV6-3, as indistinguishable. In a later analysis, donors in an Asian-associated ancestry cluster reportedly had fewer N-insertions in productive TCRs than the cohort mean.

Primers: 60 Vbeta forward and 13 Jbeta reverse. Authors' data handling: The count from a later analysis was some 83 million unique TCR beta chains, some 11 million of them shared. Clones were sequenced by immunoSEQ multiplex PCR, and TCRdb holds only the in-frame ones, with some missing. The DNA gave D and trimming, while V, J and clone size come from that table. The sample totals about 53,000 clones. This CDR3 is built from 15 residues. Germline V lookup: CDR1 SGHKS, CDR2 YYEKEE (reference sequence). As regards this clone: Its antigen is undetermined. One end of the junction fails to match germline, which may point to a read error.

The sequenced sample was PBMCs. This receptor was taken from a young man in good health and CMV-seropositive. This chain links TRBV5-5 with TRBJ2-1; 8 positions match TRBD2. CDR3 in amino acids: CASSLGAGEDNGQFF. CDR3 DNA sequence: TGTGCCAGCAGCTTGGGAGCGGGAGAAGACAATGGGCAGTTCTTC.